This T cell receptor beta chain was captured in a study of blood T cell repertoires in COVID-19. The wider study: Acute and convalescent COVID-19 specimens originated in the United States, Italy and Spain. T cells, B-cell-depleted T cells, or PBMCs supplied cDNA or gDNA.

In the original analysis: Amplification of reference gene primers was used by the study to estimate nucleated cell counts. Sequencing used immunoSEQ multiplex PCR; TCRdb keeps in-frame clones, though not all of them. V and J calls and clone size are given by that table; D and trimming were obtained from the DNA. The table shows about 200,000 clones, with approximately 91% occurring only once. The germline gives CDR1 MNHNS, CDR2 SASEGT. V lost 2 bases, J lost 6 bases, and 13 bases lay in between. The CDR3 runs 15 residues. This receptor was identified in a man aged 55 to 70 who had recovered from COVID-19. The rearrangement joins TRBV6-1 to TRBJ1-4; D uncertain. Sequenced sample: peripheral blood. Here the CDR3 reads CASSEPRAGYEKLFF. The CDR3 region has the DNA TGTGCCAGCAGTGAACCAAGGGCGGGTTATGAAAAACTGTTTTTT.